A single sample is the source of the 6 T cell receptor beta chains below, sequenced in a study of CD8+CD57+ T cells in acquired aplastic anemia. Genomic DNA acted as the template from which TCR beta VDJ combination and CDR3 sequence profiling were carried out. TCRdb re-derived calls from the reads in MiXCR, one entry per CDR3 protein. Of fewer than 200,000 distinct CDR3 sequences in the sample, 55% to 75% are singletons; the top ten hold 45% to 50%. Specimen: sorted CD4+, CD8+, or CD8+CD57+ T cells (not recorded which) from PBMCs. The receptor source for this set is a human donor in good health.

The rearrangement uses TRBV5-1 and TRBJ2-2; TRBD1 aligns across 7 bases. Trimming cost V 1 base and J 5 bases; bases outside gene matches: 2. CDR3 length: 14 amino acids. Germline V gene sequence: CDR1 SGHRS, CDR2 YFSETQ. CDR3 bases: TGCGCCAGCAGCTTGACAGGGGAAACCGGGGAGCTGTTTTTT. This translates into CASSLTGETGELFF.

This clonotype turned up a few times. This chain's CDR3 is CASSVGDYNEQFF. DNA for the CDR3: TGTGCCAGCAGTGTCGGGGACTACAATGAGCAGTTCTTC. V is TRBV6-4 and J is TRBJ2-1, with a possible D match to TRBD2 (5 bases). V shed 4 bases and J shed 3 bases, with 7 bases lying between them. The CDR3 consists of 13 residues. Germline V gives CDR1 MRHNA, CDR2 SNTAGT.

The V call is TRBV15, the J call TRBJ1-1; the D gene is possibly TRBD1 (5 bases). CDR3 length: 15 amino acids. From germline, CDR1 is LNHNV and CDR2 YYDKDF (reference sequence). V was cut by 6 bases and J by 3 bases, with 17 bases left in between. CDR3: CATRSGQGWYTEAFF. The CDR3 DNA is TGTGCCACCAGAAGTGGGCAGGGCTGGTACACTGAAGCTTTCTTT.

This chain joins TRBV7-8 and TRBJ2-1, with D possibly TRBD1 on 5 matching bases. In germline, CDR1 is SGHVS, CDR2 FQNEAQ. Deletions cut 7 bases from V and 6 bases from J, with 13 bases between. This CDR3 comprises 13 residues. CDR3 amino acids: CASTETVSNEQFF. The CDR3, as DNA: TGTGCCAGCACCGAGACAGTGTCCAATGAGCAGTTCTTC. Together with reference TRBV7-8 and TRBJ2-1, the CDR3 gives the full variable domain: GAGVSQSPRYKVAKRGQDVALRCDPISGHVSLFWYQQALGQGPEFLTYFQNEAQLDKSGLPSDRFFAERPEGSVSTLKIQRTQQEDSAVYLCASTETVSNEQFFGPGTRLTVL.

The J gene is TRBJ2-2, the V gene TRBV4-1; D possibly corresponds to TRBD2 (5 bases). The V end was cut by 1 base, the J end by 3 bases, with 15 bases between. From germline, CDR1 is MGHRA and CDR2 YSYEKL. CDR3 length: 17 amino acids. The CDR3 loop reads CASSQGAIPRDTGELFF. The CDR3 DNA follows: TGCGCCAGCAGCCAAGGGGCAATCCCGCGGGACACCGGGGAGCTGTTTTTT.

This clonotype was counted between two and nine times. J is TRBJ1-4 and V is TRBV30; D unresolved. This CDR3 comprises 13 residues. The germline V and J ends were trimmed by 2 bases and 0 bases, with 4 bases remaining between them. CDR1 and CDR2 (germline): GTSNPN, SVGIG (reference sequence). The CDR3 DNA reads as TGTGCCTGGAGTTACGCAACTAATGAAAAACTGTTTTTT. Protein sequence: CAWSYATNEKLFF.